This T cell receptor (beta chain) comes out of a study of blood T cell repertoires in COVID-19. Whole-study context: The samples span acute and convalescent COVID-19 from the United States, Italy and Spain. From T cells, B-cell-depleted T cells, or PBMCs came the material, which was cDNA or gDNA.

In the original processing: Amplification with reference gene primers provided the estimates of nucleated cell counts. Clones were read by immunoSEQ multiplex PCR, and TCRdb kept only the in-frame ones, dropping some. V and J calls and clone size come straight from that table; D and trimming were deduced from the DNA. The data contain around 620,000 clones, approximately 90% of them singletons. Germline V gene data show CDR1 as ENHRY and CDR2 as SYGVKD. V trimming: 3 bases; J trimming: 2 bases; junction bases outside the gene matches: 6. The CDR3 contains 15 residues. Sequencing input: peripheral blood. This chain uses TRBV10-3 with TRBJ1-2; 7 bases map to TRBD1. This clonotype was sampled from a woman aged 18-35 years with acute or convalescent COVID-19. The CDR3 spells CAISDPPDRNYGYTF. CDR3 nucleotide sequence: TGTGCCATCAGTGACCCCCCGGACAGGAACTATGGCTACACCTTC.